These T cell receptor beta chains were read from a single sample in a study of blood T cell repertoires in COVID-19. TCRdb keeps only in-frame clones here, not all; method: immunoSEQ multiplex PCR. The sample shows roughly 88,000 clones, 70% to 90% of them seen only once. The sample was peripheral blood. The origin of the receptors is a woman aged 55-69 years with COVID-19, enrolled during active disease. The conserved cysteine and the conserved F or W are not part of the CDR3 here. A D gene is named only where the DNA matches it firmly. Some rows mark clone size as missing; the rest say once, few, many or name a class of expanded clone.

d_call j_call clone_size v_call cdr3_aa
TRBD1 TRBJ1-5 NA TRBV18 ASSPPGQASNQPQH
TRBD2 TRBJ2-3 NA TRBV6-5 ASRKAGGGTDTQY
TRBD1 TRBJ1-1 NA TRBV7-3 ASSFERGREAF
TRBD1 TRBJ2-1 NA TRBV4-3 ASSLETGGGNEQF
NA TRBJ2-4 NA TRBV6-5 ASSYSGQKNIQY
NA TRBJ2-7 few TRBV6-5 ASRDLYEQY
TRBD1 TRBJ1-1 once TRBV18 ASSPQGEPNTEAF
NA TRBJ2-4 NA TRBV27 ASSLDGAKNIQY
NA TRBJ1-5 NA TRBV28 ASSQGGGSQPQH
NA TRBJ2-1 NA TRBV9 ASSALGGASYNEQF
NA TRBJ1-5 once TRBV5-8 ASSPSHLQH
TRBD1 TRBJ2-3 NA TRBV5-1 ASSIDRVGRDTQY
NA TRBJ1-1 NA TRBV19 ASSIDPRQHTEAF
TRBD1 TRBJ1-1 NA TRBV5-1 ASSLGDRGNTEAF
TRBD1 TRBJ1-2 NA TRBV19 ASSITLQGERGYT
TRBD1 TRBJ2-2 few TRBV19 ASSIHGTDTGELF
NA TRBJ1-2 NA TRBV12-5 ASADSYYGYT
NA TRBJ1-1 NA TRBV27 ASSLGVAGRGAF
TRBD1 TRBJ1-3 NA TRBV15 ATSRDQGAGNTIY
NA TRBJ1-2 NA TRBV29-1 SVGIITEQGYT
NA TRBJ2-3 NA TRBV6-2/TRBV6-3 ASSRSGRLTDTQY
NA TRBJ2-3 NA TRBV6-1 ASSDNLSNREY
TRBD1 TRBJ1-2 NA TRBV19 ASSIRDREYYGYT
TRBD1 TRBJ2-7 NA TRBV6-5 ASRATGPSYEQY
NA TRBJ2-5 NA TRBV3-1/TRBV3-2 ASSQASGFGTQY
NA TRBJ1-2 NA TRBV6-5 ASSYSGDGGYT
NA TRBJ1-1 NA TRBV7-8 ASSRITELNTEAF
TRBD1 TRBJ2-7 NA TRBV19 ASSMGRGSSYEQY
NA TRBJ2-5 NA TRBV7-2 ASSTAGRGRETQY
NA TRBJ1-3 NA TRBV30 AWAGAGNTIY
NA TRBJ2-2 NA TRBV6-6 ASSPPGRGGELF
TRBD2 TRBJ2-1 few TRBV5-8 ASSLGPSGGGNEQF
NA TRBJ1-1 NA TRBV2 ASIPGRGIFEAF
TRBD1 TRBJ2-5 NA TRBV7-2 ASSSGQGRWETQY
NA TRBJ2-1 NA TRBV11-2 ASSLEREDEQF
TRBD2 TRBJ2-1 NA TRBV7-2 ASSPRTQRGANEQF
NA TRBJ2-3 NA TRBV7-9 ASSSLGGDTQY
NA TRBJ1-2 NA TRBV15 ATSTGNTGSFGYT
TRBD1 TRBJ1-2 NA TRBV28 ASSPRQGINYGYT
NA TRBJ1-1 few TRBV12-3/TRBV12-4 ASSRGGEAF
NA TRBJ1-1 NA TRBV18 ASSRGDSEAF
TRBD2 TRBJ2-7 NA TRBV28 ASSPGASGNYEQY
TRBD2 TRBJ2-3 NA TRBV29-1 SVQEAGGTDTQY
NA TRBJ2-7 NA TRBV19 ASSRDKWSYEQY
TRBD1 TRBJ1-3 NA TRBV6-5 ASSSPTGHGNTIY
TRBD2 TRBJ2-5 NA TRBV7-2 ASSHGGKRGVRETQY
TRBD1 TRBJ1-1 NA TRBV7-6 ASSLAPPGQVNTEAF
NA TRBJ2-3 NA TRBV29-1 SVVTGQSTDTQY
TRBD1 TRBJ1-5 NA TRBV7-2 ASSSGQGTQPQH
TRBD1 TRBJ1-6 NA TRBV11-2 ASSLDRRGQGNSPLH
TRBD2 TRBJ2-3 NA TRBV7-2 ASSLPGLAGSTDTQY
TRBD1 TRBJ1-5 NA TRBV19 ASSQPGQRNQPQH
NA TRBJ1-1 NA TRBV6-2/TRBV6-3 ASSPLRDTEAF
TRBD1 TRBJ1-5 NA TRBV19 ASSISQGVGQPQH
NA TRBJ1-2 once TRBV19 ASSIEQYSGYT
TRBD1 TRBJ1-2 few TRBV6-4 ASSVQTGDHGYT
NA TRBJ2-1 NA TRBV9 ASSVPGKNEQF
NA TRBJ1-2 NA TRBV2 ASIRTGDYGYT
NA TRBJ2-5 NA TRBV7-9 ASSQGIQETQY